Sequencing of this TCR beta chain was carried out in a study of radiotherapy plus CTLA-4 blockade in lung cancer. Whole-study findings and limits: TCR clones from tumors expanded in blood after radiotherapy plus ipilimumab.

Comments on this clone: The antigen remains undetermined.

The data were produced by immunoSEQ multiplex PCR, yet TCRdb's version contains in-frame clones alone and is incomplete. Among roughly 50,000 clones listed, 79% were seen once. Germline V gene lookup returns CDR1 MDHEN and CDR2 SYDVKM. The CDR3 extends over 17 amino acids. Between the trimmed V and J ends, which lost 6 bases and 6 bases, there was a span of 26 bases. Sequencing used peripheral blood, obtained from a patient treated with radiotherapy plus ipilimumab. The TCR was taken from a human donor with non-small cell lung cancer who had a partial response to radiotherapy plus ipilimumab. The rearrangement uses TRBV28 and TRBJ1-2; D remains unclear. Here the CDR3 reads CASSHPTEEILRNGYTF. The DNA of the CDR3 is TGTGCCAGCAGCCACCCTACGGAGGAGATATTGAGAAATGGCTACACCTTC.